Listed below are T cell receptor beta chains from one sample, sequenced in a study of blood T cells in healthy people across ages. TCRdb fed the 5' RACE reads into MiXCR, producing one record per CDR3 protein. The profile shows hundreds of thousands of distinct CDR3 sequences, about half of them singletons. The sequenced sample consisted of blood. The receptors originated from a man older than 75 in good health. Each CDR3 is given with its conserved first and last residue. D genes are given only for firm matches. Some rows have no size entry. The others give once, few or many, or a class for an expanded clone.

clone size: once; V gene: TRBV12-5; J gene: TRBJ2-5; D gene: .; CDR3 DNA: TGTGCTAGTGGATCGGGGGGCCTGGGGCAAGAGACCCAGTACTTC; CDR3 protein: CASGSGGLGQETQYF
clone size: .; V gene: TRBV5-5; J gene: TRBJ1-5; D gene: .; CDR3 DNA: TGTGCCAGCAGCTTGGTCGGCGGAACTTATAGCAATCAGCCCCAGCATTTT; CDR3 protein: CASSLVGGTYSNQPQHF
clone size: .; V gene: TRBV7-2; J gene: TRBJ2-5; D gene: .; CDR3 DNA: TGTGCCAGCAGCTTACTGGGGGCAGGGAAGGGGGTATGGGAGACCCAGTACTTC; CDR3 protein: CASSLLGAGKGVWETQYF
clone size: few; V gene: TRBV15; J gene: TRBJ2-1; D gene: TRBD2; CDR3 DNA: TGTGCCACCAGCGGCCGACTAGCGGGAGAGGCAGATGAGCAGTTCTTC; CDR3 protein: CATSGRLAGEADEQFF
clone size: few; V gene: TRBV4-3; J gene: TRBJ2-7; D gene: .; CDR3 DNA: TGCGCCAGCAGCCAAGAGCAGTGGGGGGAGCAGTACTTC; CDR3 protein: CASSQEQWGEQYF
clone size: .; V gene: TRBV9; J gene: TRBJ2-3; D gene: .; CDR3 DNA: TGTGCCAGCAGCCCAGGACTAACCGCTAGCACAGATACGCAGTATTTT; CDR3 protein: CASSPGLTASTDTQYF
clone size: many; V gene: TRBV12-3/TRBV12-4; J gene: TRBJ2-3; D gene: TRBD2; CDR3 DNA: TGTGCCAGCAGTTTAGAGGTTACTAGCGGGAGGAGTCCGAATACGCAGTATTTT; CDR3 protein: CASSLEVTSGRSPNTQYF
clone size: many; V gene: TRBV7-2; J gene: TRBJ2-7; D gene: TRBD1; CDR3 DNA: TGTGCCAGCAGTAGATCAGGGGGAGCCTACGAGCAGTACTTC; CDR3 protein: CASSRSGGAYEQYF
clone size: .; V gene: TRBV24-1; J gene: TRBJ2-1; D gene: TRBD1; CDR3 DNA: TGTGCCACCAGTGACCCCGGACAGGGAATAAATGAGCAGTTCTTC; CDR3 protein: CATSDPGQGINEQFF
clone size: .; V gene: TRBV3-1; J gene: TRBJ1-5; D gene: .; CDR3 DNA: TGTGCCAGCAGCCAGGGTCAGCCCCAGCATTTT; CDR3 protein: CASSQGQPQHF
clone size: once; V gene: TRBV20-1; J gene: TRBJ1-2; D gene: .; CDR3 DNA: TGCAGTGCTAGAACCGTAGGGAGACCCAGGGGAGCGAACTATGGCTACACCTTC; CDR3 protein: CSARTVGRPRGANYGYTF
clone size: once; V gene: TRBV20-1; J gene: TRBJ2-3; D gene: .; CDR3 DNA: TGCAGTGCTAGAAGGGCGAGCGGATCCTATACGCAGTATTTT; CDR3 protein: CSARRASGSYTQYF
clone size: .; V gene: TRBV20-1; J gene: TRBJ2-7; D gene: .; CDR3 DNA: TGCAGTGCTAGAGATCTCGGGCGGGACCCCTACGAGCAGTACTTC; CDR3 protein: CSARDLGRDPYEQYF
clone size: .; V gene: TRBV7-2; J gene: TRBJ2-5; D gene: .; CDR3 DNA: TGTGCCAGCAGCTTAGGAAGGGCGTCAGAGACCCAGTACTTC; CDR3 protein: CASSLGRASETQYF
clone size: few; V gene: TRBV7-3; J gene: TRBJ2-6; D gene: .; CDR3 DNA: TGTGCCAGCAGCTCGGTCCCTGATGGGGCCAACGTCCTGACTTTC; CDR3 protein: CASSSVPDGANVLTF
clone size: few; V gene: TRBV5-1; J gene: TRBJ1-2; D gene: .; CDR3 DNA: TGCGCCAGCAGCGCGGACATTGCAGGAGGCTACACCTTC; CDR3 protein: CASSADIAGGYTF